This T cell receptor beta chain was identified in a study of T cells in Graves' hyperthyroidism and ophthalmopathy. About the study: Peripheral blood draws took place at initial diagnosis, ahead of any treatment.

From RNA transcripts, TCR beta CDR3 regions were amplified. HTBI primers were the set used in a first-round RT-PCR of the TCR CDR3. A single record per CDR3 protein comes from TCRdb applying MiXCR to the multiplex PCR reads. The table lists around 440,000 distinct CDR3 sequences, around a sixth of them singletons. This clonotype was counted many times. Antigen unknown. Study results and limitations: Onset of ophthalmopathy came a median roughly 6.4 months after the model predicted it.

Exclusions: uncontrolled infection, other autoimmune disease, pregnancy, lactation. Germline V lookup: CDR1 DFQATT, CDR2 SNEGSKA (reference sequence). CDR3 length: 14 residues. The germline V and J ends were trimmed by 6 bases and 4 bases, with 18 bases remaining between them. Sequencing was performed on blood. The clonotype was recovered from a woman between 18 and 29 years old with Graves' hyperthyroidism. The rearrangement joins TRBV20-1 to TRBJ1-2; a weak D match, TRBD1 (5 bases). CDR3 in amino acids: CSASRDSGAYGYTF. DNA for the CDR3: TGCAGTGCAAGTCGGGACTCGGGAGCCTATGGCTACACCTTC.